What follows are 25 T cell receptor beta chains derived from one specimen sequenced in a study of graft-versus-host responses after intestinal transplantation. Produced via immunoSEQ multiplex PCR; TCRdb's table is partial and in-frame only. The profile covers under 20,000 clones, with around a third appearing a single time and under 4.5% taken by the ten largest. Specimen: alloreactive CD4+ T cells from a mixed lymphocyte reaction culture, collected before intestinal transplant. The subset: CFSE-low proliferating T cells sorted from roughly six-day pre-transplant mixed lymphocyte reaction (GvH or HvG direction). These receptors were taken from a human patient who received an intestinal transplant.

This rearrangement joins TRBV7-6 to TRBJ1-1; D is undetermined. The V end was cut by 0 bases, the J end by 1 base, with 3 bases between. This CDR3 spans 13 amino acids. The germline gives CDR1 SGHVS, CDR2 FNYEAQ. The CDR3 DNA reads as TGTGCCAGCAGCTTAGCTCAGAACACTGAAGCTTTCTTT. Translated, it gives CASSLAQNTEAFF.

This chain links TRBV1 with TRBJ2-3; the listed D gene, TRBD2, was not tested against the DNA. TRBV1 is described as a pseudogene. The CDR3 is 15 residues long. The CDR3 sequence is CTSSQPGILTDTQYF. The CDR3 coding sequence is TGCACCAGCAGCCAGCCCGGGATTCTCACAGATACGCAGTATTTT.

The V gene is TRBV5-6, the J gene TRBJ2-7; a possible D gene is TRBD2 (7 bases). Germline CDR1 and CDR2: SGHDT and YYEEEE. CDR3 length equals 15 residues. The V end lost 5 bases, the J end lost 4 bases, and 19 bases lay between the germline ends. CDR3 region: CASRFNGGGSYEQYF. In nucleotides, the CDR3 is TGTGCCAGCAGATTTAATGGGGGCGGGAGTTACGAGCAGTACTTC.

This clone is labeled medium-sized. V is TRBV19 and J is TRBJ1-2; maybe TRBD1 (6 bases). Trimming stripped 8 bases from V and 2 bases from J, with 6 bases between. Germline lookup yields CDR1 LNHDA and CDR2 SQIVND (reference sequence). The CDR3 totals 11 residues. The CDR3 DNA sequence: TGTGCCAGTGGACAGAACTATGGCTACACCTTC. It codes for CASGQNYGYTF.

Within the sample, this clone is medium-sized. The chain combines TRBV7-2 with TRBJ2-7; 9 bases fit TRBD1. Germline V gene sequence: CDR1 SGHTA, CDR2 FQGNSA. Trimming removed 5 bases from V and 3 bases from J; junction bases left unmatched: 5. The CDR3 has 14 residues. The CDR3 protein is CASSHRTGVYEQYF. The CDR3 bases are TGTGCCAGCAGCCACAGGACAGGGGTCTACGAGCAGTACTTC.

This clone was recorded a few times. The CDR3 nucleotides are TGTGCCAGCAGTCGTAGGGGGCTAACCTACGAGCAGTACTTC. Protein: CASSRRGLTYEQYF. The chain joins TRBV6-5 to TRBJ2-7; TRBD1 agrees at 7 bases. The CDR3 consists of 14 residues. From germline, CDR1 is MNHEY and CDR2 SVGAGI. J lost 2 bases, V lost 5 bases, and 6 bases had no gene match.

The V gene is TRBV28, the J gene TRBJ2-5; 7 nucleotides match TRBD1. CDR3 length: 17 residues. V was pared by 6 bases and J by 0 bases, with 13 bases of the junction left unmatched. Germline V CDR1 and CDR2: MDHEN, SYDVKM. The chain's CDR3 is CASRPTGTDQNQETQYF. DNA for the CDR3: TGTGCCAGCAGACCCACCGGGACAGACCAAAACCAAGAGACCCAGTACTTC.

V and J are TRBV10-3 and TRBJ2-2; 14 bases agree with TRBD2. Unmatched junction bases numbered 6, after V lost 8 bases and J lost 4 bases. The CDR3 covers 16 residues. CDR1 and CDR2 from the germline V gene are ENHRY and SYGVKD. CDR3 protein: CAIGGLAGVGTGELFF. The CDR3 bases are TGTGCCATCGGGGGACTAGCGGGAGTCGGCACCGGGGAGCTGTTTTTT.

This clone was counted only a few times. The CDR3 protein is CASSTAGETSYEQYF. The CDR3 DNA reads as TGTGCCAGCAGCACTGCTGGGGAGACCTCCTACGAGCAGTACTTC. The rearrangement uses TRBV7-9 and TRBJ2-7, with D perhaps matching TRBD2 (5 bases). The CDR3 length is 15 residues. Trimming cost V 5 bases and J 0 bases, with 14 bases left between them. CDR1 is SEHNR and CDR2 is FQNEAQ in the germline V gene (reference sequence).

J is TRBJ2-7 and V is TRBV5-1, with D possibly being TRBD1 (6 bases). This CDR3 is 14 amino acids long. V shed 3 bases and J shed 0 bases, with 10 bases lying between them. CDR1 SGHRS and CDR2 YFSETQ come from the germline V gene. The CDR3: CASSYEQGSYEQYF. The CDR3, as DNA: TGCGCCAGCAGCTACGAACAGGGCTCCTACGAGCAGTACTTC.

This clone was counted once. This chain joins TRBV30 and TRBJ2-1; D is unclear. The CDR3 spans 15 residues. The V gene's germline CDR1 is GTSNPN and CDR2 SVGIG (reference sequence). V lost 4 bases, J lost 3 bases, and 16 bases lay in between. The CDR3, as DNA: TGTGCCTGGACGCCCCTGGAGATCATCTACAATGAGCAGTTCTTC. This translates into CAWTPLEIIYNEQFF. The full variable domain, rest sourced from reference TRBV30 and TRBJ2-1, is SQTIHQWPATLVQPVGSPLSLECTVEGTSNPNLYWYRQAAGRGLQLLFYSVGIGQISSEVPQNLSASRPQDRQFILSSKKLLLSDSGFYLCAWTPLEIIYNEQFFGPGTRLTVL.

This clone is medium-sized within its sample. This sequence joins TRBV4-2 and TRBJ2-1; unclear D gene. Trimming removed 0 bases at V and 6 bases at J, with 18 bases between. Germline CDR1 and CDR2: LGHNA and YNFKEQ. This CDR3 has 17 residues. The CDR3 DNA sequence: TGTGCCAGCAGCCAAGACCTGGCGGCTGGGCCCCTCAATGAGCAGTTCTTC. Translating it yields CASSQDLAAGPLNEQFF.

This chain joins TRBV7-9 and TRBJ2-1, with 9 bases fitting TRBD1. This CDR3 spans 16 amino acids. Germline-derived CDR1 and CDR2 are SEHNR and FQNEAQ (reference sequence). Losses at the gene ends were 1 base for V and 7 bases for J; bases not matched to a gene: 8. CDR3 amino acids: CASSLVRGTGRNEQFF. CDR3 DNA: TGTGCCAGCAGCTTAGTCCGGGGGACAGGGAGGAATGAGCAGTTCTTC.

This clone has just a few counts. The chain recombines TRBV18 with TRBJ1-5; D gene ambiguous. The CDR3 runs 12 residues. V gave up 5 bases and J gave up 1 base, with 3 bases separating them. Germline values: CDR1 KGHSH, CDR2 LQKENI. This CDR3 reads CASSDSNQPQHF. CDR3 nucleotide sequence: TGTGCCAGCTCAGACAGCAATCAGCCCCAGCATTTT.

V gene TRBV7-2 combines with J gene TRBJ2-1, with 8 bases lining up with TRBD2. Losses at the gene ends were 4 bases for V and 9 bases for J; bases not matched to a gene: 11. CDR3 size: 15 residues. The V gene's germline CDR1 is SGHTA and CDR2 FQGNSA. The DNA for the CDR3 is TGTGCCAGCAGCTCCCGCCCCGGGGGGGACATTGAGCAGTTCTTC. Its translation is CASSSRPGGDIEQFF.

The rearrangement joins TRBV13 to TRBJ2-7, with D possibly matching TRBD2 (6 bases). Germline loops: CDR1 PRHDT, CDR2 FYEKMQ (reference sequence). The CDR3 is made up of 15 amino acids. V was trimmed by 5 bases and J by 1 base, leaving 15 bases between them. The CDR3 region is CASSRRRGRSYEQYF. The CDR3 region has the DNA TGTGCCAGCAGCCGCCGGAGGGGAAGGTCCTACGAGCAGTACTTC. The full variable domain, rest sourced from reference TRBV13 and TRBJ2-7, is AAGVIQSPRHLIKEKRETATLKCYPIPRHDTVYWYQQGPGQDPQFLISFYEKMQSDKGSIPDRFSAQQFSDYHSELNMSSLELGDSALYFCASSRRRGRSYEQYFGPGTRLTVT.

This clone has a single count. V is TRBV7-9 and J is TRBJ1-1; TRBD1 is a possible D gene (5 bases). The germline gives CDR1 SEHNR, CDR2 FQNEAQ (reference sequence). The CDR3 contains 14 residues. With 2 bases removed from V and 9 bases from J, the gap between germline ends came to 16 bases. CDR3 sequence: CASSLRGRAAQAFF. DNA for the CDR3: TGTGCCAGCAGCTTAAGGGGCCGGGCGGCCCAAGCTTTCTTT.

This clone was seen a handful of times. The V and J genes are TRBV27 and TRBJ2-7, with 8 nucleotides matching TRBD2. This CDR3 comprises 14 residues. Germline trimming cut 2 bases from V and 2 bases from J; bases unmatched to any gene: 2. Per germline, CDR1 MNHEY and CDR2 SMNVEV (reference sequence). The CDR3 region is CASSLTGLAYEQYF. The CDR3, as DNA: TGTGCCAGCAGTTTAACGGGACTAGCCTACGAGCAGTACTTC.

The rearrangement joins TRBV7-7 to TRBJ2-7; 8 bases are shared with TRBD2. V was pared by 5 bases and J by 4 bases, with 10 bases of the junction left unmatched. Germline V gene sequence: CDR1 SSHAT, CDR2 FNYEAQ (reference sequence). CDR3 length: 15 residues. The CDR3 loop reads CASSRGGPRTYEQYF. The CDR3 bases are TGTGCCAGCAGCCGGGGGGGACCTAGAACTTACGAGCAGTACTTC.

CDR3 bases: TGTGCCAGCACGTACAGGGGATCGGGCGAGCAGTACTTC. Translated, it gives CASTYRGSGEQYF. The rearrangement joins TRBV6-1 to TRBJ2-7; 7 bases agree with TRBD1. The trim removed 7 bases at V and 6 bases at J, leaving 9 bases unmatched. In germline, CDR1 is MNHNS, CDR2 SASEGT. The CDR3 sequence is 13 residues long.

The chain has TRBV4-2 and TRBJ1-6; perhaps TRBD1 as D (6 bases). V lost 1 base to trimming and J lost 0 bases, with 13 bases between them. CDR3 length: 18 amino acids. Germline CDR1 LGHNA, CDR2 YNFKEQ. DNA for the CDR3: TGTGCCAGCAGCCAAGCGCTCAGGGGAGGCTCCTATAATTCACCCCTCCACTTT. Translating it yields CASSQALRGGSYNSPLHF.

This clone was counted a few times. The chain uses TRBV6-6 and TRBJ2-7; D ambiguous. V lost 0 bases and J lost 2, with 11 bases in between. CDR3 length equals 15 residues. Germline lookup yields CDR1 MNHNY and CDR2 SVGAGI (reference sequence). CDR3 loop: CASSYSGDGTYEQYF. In nucleotides, the CDR3 is TGTGCCAGCAGTTACTCTGGTGACGGAACCTACGAGCAGTACTTC.

The chain links TRBV10-2 to TRBJ1-1, with D possibly TRBD1 on 6 matching bases. CDR3 length: 14 residues. V lost 8 bases and J 2 bases, leaving 15 bases between the germline ends. In germline, CDR1 is WSHSY, CDR2 SAAADI. CDR3 coding DNA: TGCGCCAGCCTGCCGGGACACAGAAACACTGAAGCTTTCTTT. Protein sequence: CASLPGHRNTEAFF.

The chain uses TRBV29-1 and TRBJ2-1, with 9 nucleotides matching TRBD2. The germline V gene has CDR1 SQVTM and CDR2 ANQGSEA. V was clipped by 4 bases and J by 4 bases; unmatched bases: 8. This CDR3 is 15 amino acids long. The CDR3 protein is CSVGVRLAVYNEQFF. The CDR3 nucleotides are TGCAGCGTTGGGGTTAGACTAGCGGTATACAATGAGCAGTTCTTC.

The chain uses TRBV9 and TRBJ2-7, with TRBD1 identical over 10 bases. The germline V gene has CDR1 SGDLS and CDR2 YYNGEE. With V trimmed by 3 bases and J by 2 bases, 5 bases remained unmatched. The CDR3 length is 15 residues. The CDR3 region has the DNA TGTGCCAGCAGCGCGGGACAGGGGCCCGCCTACGAGCAGTACTTC. It codes for CASSAGQGPAYEQYF.